The subject of this entry is one T cell receptor beta chain. The method was immunoSEQ multiplex PCR; TCRdb's version includes in-frame clones alone and lacks a portion of them. The table lists 62,000 or so clones, roughly nine tenths of them singletons. Trimming cost V 0 bases and J 8 bases; bases outside gene matches: 12. In germline, CDR1 is GTSNPN, CDR2 SVGIG (reference sequence). The CDR3 has 17 residues. The data derive from a study of blood T cell repertoires in COVID-19. This chain joins TRBV30 and TRBJ1-6; 8 nucleotides agree with TRBD1. The sequence came from a man over 45 with acute or convalescent COVID-19. The sequencing input was peripheral blood. CDR3 DNA sequence: TGTGCCTGGAGTGTACTGGGCAGGGGGCTAAAGGATTCACCCCTCCACTTT. Residues: CAWSVLGRGLKDSPLHF.